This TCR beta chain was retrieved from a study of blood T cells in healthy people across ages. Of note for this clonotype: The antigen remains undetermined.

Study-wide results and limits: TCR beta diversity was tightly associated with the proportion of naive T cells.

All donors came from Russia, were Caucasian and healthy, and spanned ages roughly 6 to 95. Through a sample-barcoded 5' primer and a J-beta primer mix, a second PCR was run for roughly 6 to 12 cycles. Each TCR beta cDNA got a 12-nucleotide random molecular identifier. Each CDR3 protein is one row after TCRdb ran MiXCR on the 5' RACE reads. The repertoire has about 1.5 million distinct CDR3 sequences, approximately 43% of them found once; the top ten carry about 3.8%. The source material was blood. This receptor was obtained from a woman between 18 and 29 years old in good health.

In DNA form, the CDR3 reads TGTGCCAGCAGTTACAATCGCGGGACGAACACTGAAGCTTTCTTT. This gives the protein CASSYNRGTNTEAFF. The chain couples TRBV6-2 or TRBV6-3 to TRBJ1-1, with a possible D match to TRBD1 (5 bases). Trimming pared 2 bases from V and 1 base from J, leaving 11 bases between. The CDR3 has 15 amino acids. Germline V gene data show CDR1 as MNHEY and CDR2 as SVGEGT.